The entry below describes one TCR beta chain. The sample belongs to a study of OX40 agonist ivuxolimab in advanced cancers. Study information: It was ivuxolimab, an agonistic anti-OX40 (CD134) antibody, that patients were treated with. Melanoma, hepatocellular carcinoma, head and neck or renal cell cancer occurred in dose-escalation patients.

Repertoires were generated with immunoSEQ multiplex PCR, while TCRdb's copy carries only in-frame clones and drops some. The repertoire holds some 95,000 clones, with about 85% as singletons. V lost 4 bases, J lost 9 bases, and 13 bases lay in between. The CDR3 spans 12 residues. Germline loops: CDR1 SEHNR, CDR2 FQNEAQ (reference sequence). Specimen: CD4+ or CD8+ T cells sorted from blood, collected in a trial of the OX40 agonist ivuxolimab. The receptor comes from an adult with an advanced solid tumor such as melanoma, head and neck, liver or kidney cancer. The chain uses TRBV7-9 and TRBJ2-7; D is unclear. DNA for the CDR3: TGTGCCAGCAGCTCCTCCTCCGGCCGGCAGTACTTC. Translating it yields CASSSSSGRQYF. Looking up the rest from reference TRBV7-9 and TRBJ2-7 gives the full variable domain: DTGVSQNPRHKITKRGQNVTFRCDPISEHNRLYWYRQTLGQGPEFLTYFQNEAQLEKSRLLSDRFSAERPKGSFSTLEIQRTEQGDSAMYLCASSSSSGRQYFGPGTRLTVT.